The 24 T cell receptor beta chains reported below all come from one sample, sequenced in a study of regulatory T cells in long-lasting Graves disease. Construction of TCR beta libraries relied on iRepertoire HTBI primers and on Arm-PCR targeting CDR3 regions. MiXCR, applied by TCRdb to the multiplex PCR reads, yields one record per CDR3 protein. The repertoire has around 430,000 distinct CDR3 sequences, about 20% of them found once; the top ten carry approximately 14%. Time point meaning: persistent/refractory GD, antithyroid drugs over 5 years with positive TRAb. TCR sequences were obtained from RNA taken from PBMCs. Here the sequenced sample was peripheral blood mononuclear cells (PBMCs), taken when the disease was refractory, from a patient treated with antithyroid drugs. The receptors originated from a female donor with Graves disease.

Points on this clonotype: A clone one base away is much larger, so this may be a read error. CDR3 loop: CASSLEPWAGQETQYF. In nucleotides, the CDR3 is TGTGCCAGCAGTCTGGAACCTTGGGCCGGACAAGAGACCCAGTACTTC. The chain has TRBV28 and TRBJ2-5, with D uncertain. CDR3 length: 16 amino acids. The germline V gene encodes CDR1 MDHEN and CDR2 SYDVKM. The V and J ends lost 5 bases and 2 bases respectively, with 18 bases between them. Together with reference TRBV28 and TRBJ2-5, the CDR3 gives the full variable domain: DVKVTQSSRYLVKRTGEKVFLECVQDMDHENMFWYRQDPGLGLRLIYFSYDVKMKEKGDIPEGYSVSREKKERFSLILESASTNQTSMYLCASSLEPWAGQETQYFGPGTRLLVL.

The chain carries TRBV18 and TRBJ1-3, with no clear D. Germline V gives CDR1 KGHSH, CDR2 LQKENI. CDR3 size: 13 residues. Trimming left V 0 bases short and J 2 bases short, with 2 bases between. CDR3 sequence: CASSPPPGNTIYF. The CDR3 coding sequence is TGTGCCAGCTCACCACCCCCTGGAAACACCATATATTTT.

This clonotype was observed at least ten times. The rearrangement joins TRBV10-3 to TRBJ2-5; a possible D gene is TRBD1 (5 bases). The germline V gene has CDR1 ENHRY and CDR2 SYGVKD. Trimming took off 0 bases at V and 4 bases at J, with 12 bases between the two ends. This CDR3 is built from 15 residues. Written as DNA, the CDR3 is TGTGCCATCAGTGAGTCTCAGGACAAGGGAGAGACCCAGTACTTC. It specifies CAISESQDKGETQYF.

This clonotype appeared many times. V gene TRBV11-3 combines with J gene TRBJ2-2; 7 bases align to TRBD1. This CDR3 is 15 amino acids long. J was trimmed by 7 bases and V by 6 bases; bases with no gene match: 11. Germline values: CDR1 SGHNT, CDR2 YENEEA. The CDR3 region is CASSPTTGVGGELFF. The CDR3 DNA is TGTGCCAGCAGTCCCACTACAGGGGTTGGCGGGGAGCTGTTTTTT. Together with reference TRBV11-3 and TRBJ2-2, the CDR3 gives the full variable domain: EAGVVQSPRYKIIEKKQPVAFWCNPISGHNTLYWYLQNLGQGPELLIRYENEEAVDDSQLPKDRFSAERLKGVDSTLKIQPAELGDSAVYLCASSPTTGVGGELFFGEGSRLTVL.

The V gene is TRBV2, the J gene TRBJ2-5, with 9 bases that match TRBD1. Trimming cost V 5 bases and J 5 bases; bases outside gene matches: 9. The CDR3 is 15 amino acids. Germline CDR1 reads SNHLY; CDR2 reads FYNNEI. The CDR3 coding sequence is TGTGCCAGCAGTCTCTCTCCGGGACAGGGCGAGACCCAGTACTTC. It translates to CASSLSPGQGETQYF.

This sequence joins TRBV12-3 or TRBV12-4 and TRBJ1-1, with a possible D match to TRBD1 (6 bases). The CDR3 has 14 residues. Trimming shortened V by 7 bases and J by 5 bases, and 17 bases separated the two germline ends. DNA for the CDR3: TGTGCCAGCAACCCGGGGGGGGCGAATACTGAAGCTTTCTTT. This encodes CASNPGGANTEAFF.

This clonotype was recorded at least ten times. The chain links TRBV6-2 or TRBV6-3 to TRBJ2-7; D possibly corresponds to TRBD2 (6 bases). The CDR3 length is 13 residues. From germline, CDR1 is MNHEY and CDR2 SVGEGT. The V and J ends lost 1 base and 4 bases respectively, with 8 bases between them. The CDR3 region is CASSYLGRYEQYF. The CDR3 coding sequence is TGTGCCAGCAGTTACTTAGGGAGGTACGAGCAGTACTTC.

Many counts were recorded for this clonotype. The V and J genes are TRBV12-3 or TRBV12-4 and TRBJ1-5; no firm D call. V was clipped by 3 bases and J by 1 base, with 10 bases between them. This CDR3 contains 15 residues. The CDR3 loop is CASSFHGRSNQPQHF. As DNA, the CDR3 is TGTGCCAGCAGTTTTCACGGCAGAAGCAATCAGCCCCAGCATTTT.

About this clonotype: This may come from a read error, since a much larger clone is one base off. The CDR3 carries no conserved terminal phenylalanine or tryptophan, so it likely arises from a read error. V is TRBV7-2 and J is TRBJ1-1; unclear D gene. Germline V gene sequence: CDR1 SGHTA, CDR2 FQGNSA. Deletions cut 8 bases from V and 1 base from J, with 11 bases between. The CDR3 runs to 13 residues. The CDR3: CASSENSNTEAFL. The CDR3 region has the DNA TGTGCCAGCTCTGAGAATTCGAACACTGAAGCTTTCCTT.

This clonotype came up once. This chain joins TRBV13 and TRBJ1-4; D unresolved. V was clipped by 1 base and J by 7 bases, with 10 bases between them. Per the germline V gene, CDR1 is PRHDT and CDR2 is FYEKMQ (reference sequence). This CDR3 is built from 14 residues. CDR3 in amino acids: CASSLAGESEKLFF. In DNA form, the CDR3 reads TGTGCCAGCAGCTTAGCCGGGGAGAGTGAAAAACTGTTTTTT.

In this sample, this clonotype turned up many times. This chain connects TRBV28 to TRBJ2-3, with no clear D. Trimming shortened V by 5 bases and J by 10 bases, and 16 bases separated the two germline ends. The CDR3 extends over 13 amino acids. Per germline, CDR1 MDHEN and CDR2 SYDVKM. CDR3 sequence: CASSNENGLSQYF. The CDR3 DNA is TGTGCCAGCAGTAATGAGAACGGCCTCTCGCAGTATTTT.

The CDR3 sequence: CSAGQGVGANVLTF. CDR3 bases: TGCAGTGCTGGACAGGGGGTCGGGGCCAACGTCCTGACTTTC. The rearrangement uses TRBV20-1 and TRBJ2-6; 10 bases fit TRBD1. V shed 5 bases and J 4 bases; nucleotides not matched to a gene: 2. The CDR3 is made up of 14 amino acids. Germline V gene lookup returns CDR1 DFQATT and CDR2 SNEGSKA (reference sequence).

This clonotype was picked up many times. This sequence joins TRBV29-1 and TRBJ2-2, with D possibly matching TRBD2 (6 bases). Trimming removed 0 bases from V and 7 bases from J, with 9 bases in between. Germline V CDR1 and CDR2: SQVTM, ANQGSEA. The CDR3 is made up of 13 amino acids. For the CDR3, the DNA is TGCAGCGTTGAAGAGGGAGGAGACGGGGAGCTGTTTTTT. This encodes CSVEEGGDGELFF.

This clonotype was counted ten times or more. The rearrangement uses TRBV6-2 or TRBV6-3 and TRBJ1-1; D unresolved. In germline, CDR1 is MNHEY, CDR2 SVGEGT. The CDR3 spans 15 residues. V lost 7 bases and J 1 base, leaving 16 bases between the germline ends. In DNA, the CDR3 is TGTGCCAGCACCACTCCCGCCGGCCGGAACACTGAAGCTTTCTTT. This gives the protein CASTTPAGRNTEAFF.

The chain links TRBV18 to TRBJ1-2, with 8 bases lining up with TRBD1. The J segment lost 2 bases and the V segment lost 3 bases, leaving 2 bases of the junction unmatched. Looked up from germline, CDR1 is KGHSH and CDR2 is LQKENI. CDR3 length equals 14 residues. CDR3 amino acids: CASSPTGVNYGYTF. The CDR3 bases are TGTGCCAGCTCACCGACAGGGGTAAACTATGGCTACACCTTC.

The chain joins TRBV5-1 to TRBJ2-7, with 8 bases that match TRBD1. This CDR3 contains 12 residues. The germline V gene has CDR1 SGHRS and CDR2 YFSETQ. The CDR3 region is CACGTGTYEQYF. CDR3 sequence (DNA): TGCGCTTGCGGGACAGGAACCTACGAGCAGTACTTC.

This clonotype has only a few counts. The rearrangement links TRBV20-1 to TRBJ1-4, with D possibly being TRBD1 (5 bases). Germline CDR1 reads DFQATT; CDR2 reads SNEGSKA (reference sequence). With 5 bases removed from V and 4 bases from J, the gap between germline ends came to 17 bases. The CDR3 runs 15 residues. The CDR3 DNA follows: TGCAGTGCTCCCCTTGAATTGGGGGTTAATGAAAAACTGTTTTTT. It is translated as CSAPLELGVNEKLFF.

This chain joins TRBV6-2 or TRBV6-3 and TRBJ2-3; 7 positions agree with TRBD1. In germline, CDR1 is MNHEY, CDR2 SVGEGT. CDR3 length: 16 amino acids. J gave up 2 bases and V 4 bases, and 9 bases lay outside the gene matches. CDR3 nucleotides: TGTGCCAGCAGTTCAGGGGGAAATACCTTCACAGATACGCAGTATTTT. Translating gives CASSSGGNTFTDTQYF.

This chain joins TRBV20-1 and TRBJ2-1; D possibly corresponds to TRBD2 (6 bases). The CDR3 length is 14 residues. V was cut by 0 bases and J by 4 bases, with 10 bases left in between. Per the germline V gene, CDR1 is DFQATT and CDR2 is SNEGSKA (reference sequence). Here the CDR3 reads CSARDRRGYNEQFF. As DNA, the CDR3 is TGCAGTGCTAGAGATCGCCGGGGGTACAATGAGCAGTTCTTC.

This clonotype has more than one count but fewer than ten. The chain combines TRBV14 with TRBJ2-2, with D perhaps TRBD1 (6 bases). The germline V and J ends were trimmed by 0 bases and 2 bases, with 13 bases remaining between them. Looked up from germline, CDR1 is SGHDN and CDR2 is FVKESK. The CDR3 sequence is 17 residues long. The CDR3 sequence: CASSQDPQQGNTGELFF. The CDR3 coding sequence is TGTGCCAGCAGCCAAGATCCGCAACAGGGAAACACCGGGGAGCTGTTTTTT. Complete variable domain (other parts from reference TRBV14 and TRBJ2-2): EAGVTQFPSHSVIEKGQTVTLRCDPISGHDNLYWYRRVMGKEIKFLLHFVKESKQDESGMPNNRFLAERTGGTYSTLKVQPAELEDSGVYFCASSQDPQQGNTGELFFGEGSRLTVL.

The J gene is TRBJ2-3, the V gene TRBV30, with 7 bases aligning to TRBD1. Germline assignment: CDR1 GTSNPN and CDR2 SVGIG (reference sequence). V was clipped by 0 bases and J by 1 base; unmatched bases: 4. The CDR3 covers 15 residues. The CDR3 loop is CAWSVGGAGTDTQYF. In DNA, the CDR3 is TGTGCCTGGAGTGTAGGGGGCGCGGGCACAGATACGCAGTATTTT.

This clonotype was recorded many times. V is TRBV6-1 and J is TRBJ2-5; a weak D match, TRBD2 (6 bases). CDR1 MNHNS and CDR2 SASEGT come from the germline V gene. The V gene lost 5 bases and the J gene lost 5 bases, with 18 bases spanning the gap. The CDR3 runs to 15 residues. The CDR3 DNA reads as TGTGCCAGCAGTCGACTAGTTAGGGTCCGTGAGACCCAGTACTTC. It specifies CASSRLVRVRETQYF.

CDR3 bases: TGTGCCAGCAGCGTACGACTAGCGGGGTTAAACAATGAGCAGTTCTTC. Translated: CASSVRLAGLNNEQFF. The chain uses TRBV9 and TRBJ2-1; 11 bases map to TRBD2. Germline CDR1 is SGDLS and CDR2 is YYNGEE. CDR3 length equals 16 residues. Trimming took 1 base from V and 5 from J; bases not matched to a gene: 5.

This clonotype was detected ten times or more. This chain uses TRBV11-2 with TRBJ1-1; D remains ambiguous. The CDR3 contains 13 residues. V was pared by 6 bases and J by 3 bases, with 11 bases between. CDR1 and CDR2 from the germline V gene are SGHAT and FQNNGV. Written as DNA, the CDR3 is TGTGCCAGCAGGCCCAAAGGAGACACTGAAGCTTTCTTT. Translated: CASRPKGDTEAFF.